This TCR beta chain was identified in a study of shared clonotypes between healthy human individuals. About the study: A donor's plate count was three for CD4 naive and three for CD4 memory; CD8 naive had two and CD8 memory one.

Study-wide findings and caveats: Naive subsets tended to show greater estimated richness than memory subsets.

Here immunoSEQ multiplex PCR was the method, and the copy in TCRdb shows in-frame clones only, minus some. The repertoire includes more than 1.2 million clones, approximately 98.5% of them detected once, and approximately 0.4% sits in the top ten. Germline trimming cut 0 bases from V and 4 bases from J; bases unmatched to any gene: 6. Germline-derived CDR1 and CDR2 are SGHRS and YFSETQ. The CDR3 extends over 16 amino acids. Both subsets, CD45RA+ naive and CD45RA-negative memory, were split from the CD4+ cells. On this clone: What it recognizes is unknown.

The clonotype was recovered from a man aged 30-40 years in good health. The sequencing sample was made of naive CD4+ T cells sorted from blood. Subset denoted: CD45RA+ positively selected. This chain joins TRBV5-1 and TRBJ2-7; TRBD2 aligns across 11 bases. The CDR3, as DNA: TGCGCCAGCAGCTTGGATGGGACTAGCGGCAATTACGAGCAGTACTTC. This codes for CASSLDGTSGNYEQYF.